Reported below is one T cell receptor (beta chain). What it binds is not known. Sequencing was performed with immunoSEQ multiplex PCR; in TCRdb, only in-frame clones are kept and a portion is missing. Among roughly 90,000 clones listed, 85% were seen once. This sample is drawn from a study of cytomegalovirus exposure and HLA in healthy donors. This CDR3 contains 14 residues. V lost 3 bases and J 4 bases, leaving 10 bases between the germline ends. Germline CDR1 reads SGDLS; CDR2 reads YYNGEE. Whole-study results and caveats: Many donors carried some public TCRs, although rarity characterized most TCR sequences. In vitro assays verified that a few CMV-associated chains recognized CMV antigens specifically.

This chain uses TRBV9 with TRBJ1-4; D not resolved. The sequenced material came from PBMCs. This TCR came from a man aged 18 to 29 in good health and CMV-seropositive. Here the CDR3 reads CASSGGDLNEKLFF. CDR3 nucleotide sequence: TGTGCCAGCAGCGGAGGAGACCTTAATGAAAAACTGTTTTTT.